This T cell receptor beta chain was sequenced in a study of metastatic and nonmetastatic thyroid tumors. This CDR3 has 15 residues. Unmatched junction bases numbered 2, after V lost 3 bases and J lost 0 bases. From germline, CDR1 is SGHRS and CDR2 YFSETQ. Original processing notes: Across clinicopathological groups, CDR3 differences served as the basis for building a distant-metastasis classifier for papillary thyroid cancer. TCRdb recomputed clones from the PCR reads via MiXCR. The V and J calls were determined by TCRdb, not by the authors. The sample shows about 22,000 clones, 15% to 20% of them seen only once. This clone showed up many times. None of the patients had undergone any treatment ahead of thyroid surgery.

The clonotype was recovered from a male donor with papillary thyroid cancer or a benign thyroid nodule (not recorded which). Some clones in this sample may be carry-over from other donors' samples. The sequenced material came from blood. The V gene is TRBV5-1, the J gene TRBJ2-1; TRBD1 agrees at 8 bases. CDR3 coding DNA: TGCGCCAGCAGCTCGGGACAGGTCTCCTACAATGAGCAGTTCTTC. Translating gives CASSSGQVSYNEQFF.